Sequencing of this T cell receptor (beta chain) was carried out in a study of cytomegalovirus exposure and HLA in healthy donors. Study as a whole: When 350 to 500 donors were genotyped, just over 80% of them were found to fall in the Caucasian-associated ancestry cluster.

The PCR ran on 60 Vbeta and 13 Jbeta primers. Profiled with immunoSEQ multiplex PCR; TCRdb holds only in-frame clones, not every one. The repertoire has approximately 89,000 clones, over 65% of them found once; the top ten carry about 9.4%. The CDR3 is 11 amino acids. Germline V lookup: CDR1 SEHNR, CDR2 FQNEAQ (reference sequence). The V and J ends lost 10 bases and 2 bases respectively, with 8 bases between them. The study's findings and limits: Upon later analysis, HLA-associated TCR beta chains proved more clonally expanded than other, equally common chains. A link between a missense DCLRE1C variant and TCR beta V- and J-gene trimming emerged from a later analysis.

As regards this clone: The antigen is not known.

This receptor was taken from a human donor in good health. Specimen: PBMCs. The J gene is TRBJ1-1, the V gene TRBV7-9; possible D gene TRBD1, 5 bases. CDR3 loop: CAIGGNTEAFF. The CDR3 DNA reads as TGTGCCATCGGGGGTAACACTGAAGCTTTCTTT.